What follows describes a single TCR beta chain. Its specificity is unknown. The V end was cut by 8 bases, the J end by 5 bases, with 6 bases between. Looked up from germline, CDR1 is MNHEY and CDR2 is SVGEGT. This CDR3 contains 11 residues. This sample is part of a study of T-cell memory formation after mild COVID-19. TCRdb reprocessed the 5' RACE reads via MiXCR and lists one record per CDR3 protein. Seen here are approximately 290,000 distinct CDR3 sequences, approximately 16% observed once, and the top ten hold roughly 23%. Points from the study as a whole: Whereas later expanders leaned CD4+, clones contracting day 15 to 85 showed a balanced CD4/CD8 makeup. There was no confirmation that second-wave clones peaking on day 37 were SARS-CoV-2 specific.

This receptor was taken from a man younger than 35 who had mild COVID-19 (a few samples of this study predate the infection). Cell type and time point are not known. This chain uses TRBV6-2 or TRBV6-3 with TRBJ2-2; no firm D call. Material for sequencing was PBMCs or a T cell subset sorted from them (not recorded which). CDR3 bases: TGTGCCAGCTGGTATACCGGGGAGCTGTTTTTT. Translating gives CASWYTGELFF.